The next 6 T cell receptor beta chains were all read from a single sample in a study of T cell changes during pregnancy in multiple sclerosis. Using immunoSEQ multiplex PCR, the repertoire was profiled, and TCRdb retains in-frame clones only, with some absent. This repertoire shows about 69,000 clones, approximately 86% found once; its top ten account for over 3%. The source was peripheral blood, collected before pregnancy. The receptors originated from a female donor with multiple sclerosis, enrolled in a pregnancy study.

The rearrangement links TRBV19 to TRBJ1-4; D remains ambiguous. Germline V gene data show CDR1 as LNHDA and CDR2 as SQIVND (reference sequence). V lost 7 bases, J lost 0 bases, and 12 bases lay in between. The CDR3 consists of 15 residues. The CDR3: CASTHNSATNEKLFF. CDR3 bases: TGTGCCAGTACCCATAACTCTGCAACTAATGAAAAACTGTTTTTT.

The chain uses TRBV19 and TRBJ2-2, with TRBD1 as a possible D gene (5 bases). In germline, CDR1 is LNHDA, CDR2 SQIVND (reference sequence). V dropped 7 bases and J dropped 6 bases, with 18 bases sitting between them. CDR3 length: 15 residues. The CDR3, as DNA: TGTGCCAGTAAGTTGGTGACAGCAACCCCCGGGGAGCTGTTTTTT. This codes for CASKLVTATPGELFF.

DNA of the CDR3: TGTGCCAGCAGTTACCAGGGGTACTACGAGCAGTACTTC. Amino acids: CASSYQGYYEQYF. V usage is TRBV6-5 and J usage is TRBJ2-7, with D tentatively TRBD1 (6 bases). Looked up from germline, CDR1 is MNHEY and CDR2 is SVGAGI. The length of the CDR3 is 13 residues. The V gene lost 2 bases and the J gene lost 3 bases, with 8 bases spanning the gap.

The gene calls are TRBV27 and TRBJ2-5, with a tentative D call TRBD2 (5 bases). Per the germline V gene, CDR1 is MNHEY and CDR2 is SMNVEV (reference sequence). V was cut by 3 bases and J by 4 bases, with 9 bases left in between. The CDR3 is 13 amino acids. The DNA of the CDR3 is TGTGCCAGCAGTTTTTGGGCGGGAGAGACCCAGTACTTC. This gives the protein CASSFWAGETQYF.

This clone was counted only a few times. J is TRBJ2-4 and V is TRBV6-4; TRBD2 is a possible D gene (6 bases). CDR1 MRHNA and CDR2 SNTAGT come from the germline V gene. V gave up 7 bases and J gave up 5 bases, with 18 bases separating them. This CDR3 contains 15 residues. CDR3 in DNA: TGTGCCAGCATCCGACGGCGGGACGAGGAAAACATTCAGTACTTC. Translating gives CASIRRRDEENIQYF.

The gene calls are TRBV11-3 and TRBJ2-5; 7 bases align to TRBD2. Germline V gives CDR1 SGHNT, CDR2 YENEEA. This CDR3 is 15 amino acids long. Losses at the gene ends were 3 bases for V and 1 base for J; bases not matched to a gene: 5. DNA of the CDR3: TGTGCCAGCAGCTTGGAGCTAGCGGCCCAAGAGACCCAGTACTTC. It yields the protein CASSLELAAQETQYF.